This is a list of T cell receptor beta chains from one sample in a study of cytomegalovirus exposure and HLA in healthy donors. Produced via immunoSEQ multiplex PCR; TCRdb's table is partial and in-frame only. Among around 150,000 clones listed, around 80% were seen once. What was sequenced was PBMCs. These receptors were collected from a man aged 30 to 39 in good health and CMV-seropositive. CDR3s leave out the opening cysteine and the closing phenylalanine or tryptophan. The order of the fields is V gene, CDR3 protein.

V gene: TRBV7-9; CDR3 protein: ASRLRAGQGRIEAF
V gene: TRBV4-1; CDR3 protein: ASSQRGPEWEQY
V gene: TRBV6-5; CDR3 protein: ASSSGPPYEQY
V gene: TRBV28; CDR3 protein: ASSSNNLGQGPSYNEQF
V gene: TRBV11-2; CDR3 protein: ASSSSSKETQY
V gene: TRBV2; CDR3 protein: ASRGRTSGRAGETQY
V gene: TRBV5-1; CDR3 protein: ASRARGQFNSPLH
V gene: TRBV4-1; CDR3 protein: ASSHPVAGAPNEQF
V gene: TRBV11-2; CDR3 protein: ASSLGIATGELF
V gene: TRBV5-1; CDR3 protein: ASSQQTGVNTEAF
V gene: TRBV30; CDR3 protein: AWSRRGNQGVDNEKLF
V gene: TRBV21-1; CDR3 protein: ASSKGSGGSPLH
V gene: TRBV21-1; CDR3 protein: ASSSAVAGPRDTQY
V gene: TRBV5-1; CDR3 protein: ASYSGTSGYEQY
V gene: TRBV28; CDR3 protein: ASRTSGSYEQY